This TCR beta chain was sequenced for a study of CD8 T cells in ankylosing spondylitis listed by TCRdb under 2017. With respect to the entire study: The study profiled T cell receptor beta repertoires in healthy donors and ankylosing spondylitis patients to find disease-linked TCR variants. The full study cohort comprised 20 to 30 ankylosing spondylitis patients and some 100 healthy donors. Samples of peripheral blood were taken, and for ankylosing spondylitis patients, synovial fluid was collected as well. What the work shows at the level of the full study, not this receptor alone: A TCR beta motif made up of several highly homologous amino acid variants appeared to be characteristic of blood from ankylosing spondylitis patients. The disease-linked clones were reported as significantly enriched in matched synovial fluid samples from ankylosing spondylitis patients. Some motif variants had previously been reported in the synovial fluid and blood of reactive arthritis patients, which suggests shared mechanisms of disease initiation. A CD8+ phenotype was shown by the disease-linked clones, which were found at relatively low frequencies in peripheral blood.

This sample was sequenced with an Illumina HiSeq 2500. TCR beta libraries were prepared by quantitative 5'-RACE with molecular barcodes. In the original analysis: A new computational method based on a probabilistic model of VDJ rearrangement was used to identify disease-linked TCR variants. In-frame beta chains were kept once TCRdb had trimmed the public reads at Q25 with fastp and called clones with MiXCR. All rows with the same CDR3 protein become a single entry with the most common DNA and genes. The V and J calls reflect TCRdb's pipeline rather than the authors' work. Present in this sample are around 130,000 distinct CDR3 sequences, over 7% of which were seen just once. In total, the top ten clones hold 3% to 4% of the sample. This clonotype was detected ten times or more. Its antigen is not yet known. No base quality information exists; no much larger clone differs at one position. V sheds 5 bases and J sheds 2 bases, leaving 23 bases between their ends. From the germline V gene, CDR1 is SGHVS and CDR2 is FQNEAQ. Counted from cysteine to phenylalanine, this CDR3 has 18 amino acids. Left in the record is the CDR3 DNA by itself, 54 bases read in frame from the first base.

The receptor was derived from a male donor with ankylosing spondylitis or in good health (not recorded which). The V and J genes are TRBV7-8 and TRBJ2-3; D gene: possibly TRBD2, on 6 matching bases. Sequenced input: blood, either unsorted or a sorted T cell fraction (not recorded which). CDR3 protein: CASSPRSEGDDNTDTQYF. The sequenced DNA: TGTGCCAGCAGCCCGAGATCGGAGGGAGACGATAACACAGATACGCAGTATTTT.